This T cell receptor (beta chain) was recovered during a study of T cells in Graves' hyperthyroidism and ophthalmopathy. Whole-study context: Peripheral blood was obtained at initial diagnosis, preceding any treatment.

The TCR beta CDR3 regions underwent amplification using RNA transcripts as the source. First-round RT-PCR targeting the TCR CDR3 was performed with the HTBI primer set. MiXCR, applied by TCRdb to the multiplex PCR reads, yields one record per CDR3 protein. The table lists 500,000 to 550,000 distinct CDR3 sequences, around 20% of them singletons. Germline values: CDR1 MNHNS, CDR2 SASEGT. Deletions cut 6 bases from V and 6 bases from J, with 15 bases between. The CDR3 is made up of 15 amino acids. Each 10 ml fresh peripheral blood draw supplied the PBMCs. This clonotype has more than one count but fewer than ten.

This chain links TRBV6-1 with TRBJ1-6; weak D call: TRBD1 (5 bases). The origin of this receptor is a man in his forties with Graves' ophthalmopathy. The sample taken for sequencing was blood. This chain's CDR3 is CASSFSGPINSPLHF. In DNA form, the CDR3 reads TGTGCCAGCAGCTTTTCAGGGCCGATTAATTCACCCCTCCACTTT.